The 30 T cell receptor beta chains in this list originate from one sample, sequenced in a study of early stage breast cancer tumors. Using immunoSEQ multiplex PCR, the repertoire was profiled, and TCRdb retains in-frame clones only, with some absent. This table holds tens of thousands of clones, under 80% found once. Sequencing used blood. Receptor source: a person between 55 and 69 years old with breast cancer.

The chain joins TRBV30 to TRBJ1-5; 10 bases are a match to TRBD1. This CDR3 spans 16 amino acids. After removal of 2 bases from V and 4 bases from J, the junction contained 8 bases not matched to a gene. Germline V CDR1 and CDR2: GTSNPN, SVGIG (reference sequence). The chain's CDR3 is CAWSPGQGSKNQPQHF. The CDR3 DNA reads TGTGCCTGGAGTCCGGGACAGGGGAGTAAGAATCAGCCCCAGCATTTT.

The gene calls are TRBV18 and TRBJ2-7, with 7 bases lining up with TRBD1. V lost 3 bases and J lost 2; bases outside the gene matches: 1. CDR1 is KGHSH and CDR2 is LQKENI in the germline V gene. This CDR3 is built from 13 residues. CDR3 nucleotides: TGTGCCAGCTCACCTGGGACAGCCTACGAGCAGTACTTC. Translated, it gives CASSPGTAYEQYF.

J is TRBJ2-1 and V is TRBV7-3, with TRBD1 identical over 7 bases. The CDR3 sequence is 15 residues long. The V gene end was trimmed by 5 bases and the J gene end by 7 bases; junction bases not matched to a gene: 11. Germline V CDR1 and CDR2: SGHTA, FQGTGA. The CDR3 loop is CASSRNRGLANEQFF. CDR3 sequence (DNA): TGTGCCAGCAGCCGGAACAGGGGCCTGGCGAATGAGCAGTTCTTC.

The rearrangement uses TRBV5-8 and TRBJ1-4, with 8 bases that match TRBD1. Germline CDR1 is SGHTS and CDR2 is YDEGEE. CDR3 length equals 16 residues. V shed 3 bases, J shed 5 bases, and the junction held 9 bases outside the gene matches. CDR3 region: CASSSDRRDRNEKLFF. The DNA for the CDR3 is TGTGCCAGCAGCTCTGACCGCCGGGACAGGAATGAAAAACTGTTTTTT.

The chain combines TRBV15 with TRBJ1-4, with a possible D match to TRBD1 (6 bases). CDR1 and CDR2 (germline): LNHNV, YYDKDF (reference sequence). CDR3 size: 18 residues. The V end was cut by 5 bases, the J end by 5 bases, with 24 bases between. CDR3 region: CATSGGAGAGRKNEKLFF. In DNA form, the CDR3 reads TGTGCCACCAGCGGAGGGGCAGGGGCAGGGCGCAAAAATGAAAAACTGTTTTTT.

The count of this clone is one. The rearrangement uses TRBV7-2 and TRBJ2-2; D is unclear. Trimming removed 3 bases from V and 6 bases from J, with 8 bases in between. Germline CDR1 SGHTA, CDR2 FQGNSA. The length of the CDR3 is 13 residues. The CDR3 coding sequence is TGTGCCAGCAGCTTTAGGGTTCCCGGGGAGCTGTTTTTT. Amino acid sequence: CASSFRVPGELFF.

The V gene is TRBV19, the J gene TRBJ1-3; possible D gene TRBD1, 6 bases. Looked up from germline, CDR1 is LNHDA and CDR2 is SQIVND (reference sequence). V lost 4 bases, J lost 3 bases, and 10 bases lay in between. The CDR3 is made up of 14 amino acids. CDR3 coding DNA: TGTGCCAGTAGTACGGGGGCGCGTGGAAACACCATATATTTT. It encodes CASSTGARGNTIYF.

This clone has just one count. The V and J genes are TRBV10-3 and TRBJ1-5, with D maybe TRBD1 (5 bases). The CDR3 totals 19 residues. Germline-derived CDR1 and CDR2 are ENHRY and SYGVKD. V was trimmed by 0 bases and J by 2 bases, leaving 20 bases between them. CDR3 in DNA: TGTGCCATCAGTGAGTCTAGGGCAGGGCGTTCGATCGGCAATCAGCCCCAGCATTTT. This sequence encodes CAISESRAGRSIGNQPQHF.

V is TRBV6-6 and J is TRBJ2-7; 7 bases agree with TRBD1. The germline V gene encodes CDR1 MNHNY and CDR2 SVGAGI (reference sequence). V dropped 6 bases and J dropped 2; count of bases not matched to a gene: 4. The CDR3 length is 13 residues. CDR3 protein: CASSIGQAYEQYF. The DNA of the CDR3 is TGTGCCAGCAGCATAGGACAGGCCTACGAGCAGTACTTC.

Here the CDR3 DNA reads TGTGCCAGTAGGGCAGACAACTATGGCTACACCTTC. This translates into CASRADNYGYTF. This chain links TRBV6-6 with TRBJ1-2; unclear D gene. CDR3 size: 12 residues. CDR1 MNHNY and CDR2 SVGAGI come from the germline V gene (reference sequence). V gave up 9 bases and J gave up 2 bases, with 10 bases separating them.

This chain connects TRBV28 to TRBJ1-5; 8 bases are shared with TRBD1. The CDR3 consists of 14 residues. The germline CDR1 and CDR2 sequences are MDHEN and SYDVKM. V was pared by 6 bases and J by 4 bases, with 5 bases of the junction left unmatched. The CDR3 spells CASSSDRENQPQHF. The CDR3 DNA is TGTGCCAGCAGCTCGGACAGGGAGAATCAGCCCCAGCATTTT.

The chain links TRBV5-1 to TRBJ1-4, with D perhaps matching TRBD1 (5 bases). The CDR3 sequence is 16 residues long. With 0 bases removed from V and 7 bases from J, the gap between germline ends came to 16 bases. The V gene's germline CDR1 is SGHRS and CDR2 YFSETQ. The CDR3: CASSLAQGGRGEKLFF. The CDR3, as DNA: TGCGCCAGCAGCTTGGCGCAGGGAGGGCGGGGTGAAAAACTGTTTTTT.

A few counts support this clone. The chain employs TRBV19 and TRBJ1-4; D is possibly TRBD1 (5 bases). The CDR3 has 16 amino acids. Looked up from germline, CDR1 is LNHDA and CDR2 is SQIVND (reference sequence). Trimming pared 3 bases from V and 3 bases from J, leaving 14 bases between. The CDR3: CASSIGLGTSNEKLFF. As DNA, the CDR3 is TGTGCCAGTAGTATTGGGCTCGGGACCTCTAATGAAAAACTGTTTTTT.

The chain joins TRBV5-1 to TRBJ2-7; the match to TRBD1 covers 10 bases. This CDR3 spans 15 amino acids. V dropped 3 bases and J dropped 5; count of bases not matched to a gene: 8. Looked up from germline, CDR1 is SGHRS and CDR2 is YFSETQ. The CDR3 is CASSSGTGVTDEQYF. CDR3 nucleotide sequence: TGCGCCAGCAGCTCCGGGACAGGGGTCACGGACGAGCAGTACTTC.

The DNA for the CDR3 is TGCGCCAGCAGCCAAGAACTAGCGGGGGGGCGGGCAGGGGAGACCCAGTACTTC. The encoded protein is CASSQELAGGRAGETQYF. This chain uses TRBV4-1 with TRBJ2-5; 13 positions agree with TRBD2. The CDR3 length is 18 residues. Germline trimming cut 0 bases from V and 5 bases from J; bases unmatched to any gene: 9. The germline V gene has CDR1 MGHRA and CDR2 YSYEKL.

In DNA form, the CDR3 reads TGTGCCAGCAGTTTACGACAGAACACTGAAGCTTTCTTT. It specifies CASSLRQNTEAFF. V and J are TRBV27 and TRBJ1-1, with D unresolved. V was cut by 2 bases and J by 1 base, with 5 bases left in between. The CDR3 sequence is 13 residues long. Germline assignment: CDR1 MNHEY and CDR2 SMNVEV (reference sequence).

The chain recombines TRBV6-5 with TRBJ2-7; 7 nucleotides match TRBD1. There are 14 residues in the CDR3. Per the germline V gene, CDR1 is MNHEY and CDR2 is SVGAGI. V lost 0 bases, J lost 6 bases, and 5 bases stayed unmatched. This chain's CDR3 is CASSYSEGGTEQYF. The CDR3 bases are TGTGCCAGCAGTTACTCGGAAGGGGGCACCGAGCAGTACTTC.

CDR3 residues: CASSLLGREYPYF. The CDR3 DNA follows: TGTGCCAGCAGCTTGTTGGGTCGTGAGTATCCGTACTTC. This chain joins TRBV5-6 and TRBJ2-7, with D unresolved. Trimming cost V 1 base and J 12 bases, with 17 bases left between them. Germline values: CDR1 SGHDT, CDR2 YYEEEE. CDR3 length equals 13 residues.

The CDR3 spells CASSLVLATYEQYF. The DNA of the CDR3 is TGTGCCAGCAGCTTAGTACTCGCTACCTACGAGCAGTACTTC. This chain connects TRBV7-8 to TRBJ2-7; no clear D gene. The CDR3 length is 14 residues. Germline V lookup: CDR1 SGHVS, CDR2 FQNEAQ. V was clipped by 1 base and J by 2 bases, with 9 bases between them.

This chain links TRBV11-2 with TRBJ2-3; either TRBD1 or TRBD2 may fit D (5 bases each). CDR1 is SGHAT and CDR2 is FQNNGV in the germline V gene. The CDR3 is 15 amino acids. Trimming left V 5 bases short and J 5 bases short, with 17 bases between. In DNA, the CDR3 is TGTGCCAGCAGCCCCCCTTCGGGGCCCGAAGATACGCAGTATTTT. Translating gives CASSPPSGPEDTQYF.

The chain joins TRBV6-1 to TRBJ1-5; 10 positions match TRBD1. V shed 1 base, J shed 11 bases, and the junction held 23 bases outside the gene matches. The CDR3 sequence is 20 residues long. Germline CDR1 reads MNHNS; CDR2 reads SASEGT. The CDR3 region is CASSEGMGVGDRGPSVAQHF. The CDR3 DNA sequence: TGTGCCAGCAGTGAAGGGATGGGAGTGGGAGACAGGGGGCCCTCGGTGGCCCAGCATTTT.

The chain links TRBV15 to TRBJ2-2, with D hard to call. CDR3 length: 15 residues. The germline CDR1 and CDR2 sequences are LNHNV and YYDKDF (reference sequence). V lost 0 bases and J lost 3, with 8 bases in between. CDR3 nucleotide sequence: TGTGCCACCAGCAGAGATCGGGCCGACACCGGGGAGCTGTTTTTT. This gives the protein CATSRDRADTGELFF. Full variable domain (missing parts from reference TRBV15 and TRBJ2-2): DAMVIQNPRYQVTQFGKPVTLSCSQTLNHNVMYWYQQKSSQAPKLLFHYYDKDFNNEADTPDNFQSRRPNTSFCFLDIRSPGLGDTAMYLCATSRDRADTGELFFGEGSRLTVL.

V is TRBV19 and J is TRBJ2-4; 7 nucleotides match TRBD2. This CDR3 comprises 15 residues. Germline CDR1 LNHDA, CDR2 SQIVND (reference sequence). V was clipped by 3 bases and J by 5 bases; unmatched bases: 7. The CDR3 sequence: CASSIKAGVQNIQYF. The CDR3 DNA is TGTGCCAGTAGTATTAAGGCGGGAGTTCAAAACATTCAGTACTTC.

The chain has TRBV13 and TRBJ1-1; a possible D gene is TRBD1 (5 bases). CDR3 length equals 14 residues. From germline, CDR1 is PRHDT and CDR2 FYEKMQ (reference sequence). V was trimmed by 5 bases and J by 3 bases, leaving 13 bases between them. This chain's CDR3 is CASSTGTLDTEAFF. CDR3 bases: TGTGCCAGCAGCACCGGGACCCTCGACACTGAAGCTTTCTTT.

The J gene is TRBJ2-3, the V gene TRBV19; perhaps TRBD2 as D (5 bases). V lost 3 bases and J lost 0, with 13 bases in between. The length of the CDR3 is 16 residues. The V gene's germline CDR1 is LNHDA and CDR2 SQIVND (reference sequence). The CDR3 region has the DNA TGTGCCAGTAGTATCGGGGTAGCGCTGAGCACAGATACGCAGTATTTT. This sequence encodes CASSIGVALSTDTQYF.

V gene TRBV6-6 combines with J gene TRBJ1-2; 7 bases agree with TRBD1. Germline CDR1 MNHNY, CDR2 SVGAGI (reference sequence). The CDR3 covers 15 residues. Germline trimming cut 3 bases from V and 6 bases from J; bases unmatched to any gene: 10. The CDR3 coding sequence is TGTGCCAGCAGTTATGTGGCAGGGGGGAGGGATGGCTACACCTTC. It encodes CASSYVAGGRDGYTF.

The chain is built from TRBV10-3 and TRBJ2-7; the match to TRBD2 covers 11 bases. The CDR3 spans 15 residues. J gave up 1 base and V 6 bases, and 5 bases lay outside the gene matches. CDR1 and CDR2 (germline): ENHRY, SYGVKD. The CDR3 region has the DNA TGTGCCATCAGGGGGGGGACTAGCGGATCCTACGAGCAGTACTTC. It yields the protein CAIRGGTSGSYEQYF.

The chain is built from TRBV7-3 and TRBJ2-2, with D hard to call. This CDR3 has 15 amino acids. The germline V and J ends were trimmed by 0 bases and 3 bases, with 8 bases remaining between them. The germline V gene encodes CDR1 SGHTA and CDR2 FQGTGA. The chain's CDR3 is CASSLTGFDTGELFF. DNA of the CDR3: TGTGCCAGCAGCTTAACCGGGTTCGACACCGGGGAGCTGTTTTTT.

The chain has TRBV19 and TRBJ1-4; 8 bases map to TRBD1. The CDR3 has 15 residues. From germline, CDR1 is LNHDA and CDR2 SQIVND (reference sequence). The V gene end was trimmed by 11 bases and the J gene end by 3 bases; junction bases not matched to a gene: 11. The CDR3 is CACRTGTVANEKLFF. CDR3 coding DNA: TGTGCCTGCCGGACAGGGACGGTAGCTAATGAAAAACTGTTTTTT.

The rearrangement uses TRBV18 and TRBJ2-7, with D unclear. The CDR3 runs to 14 residues. Germline V gene data show CDR1 as KGHSH and CDR2 as LQKENI. V dropped 3 bases and J dropped 0 bases, with 9 bases sitting between them. In nucleotides, the CDR3 is TGTGCCAGCTCACCTATGACGGACTCCTACGAGCAGTACTTC. Translated, it gives CASSPMTDSYEQYF.